This entry concerns a single T cell receptor beta chain. The data are from a study of blood T cell repertoires in COVID-19. At the level of the study: COVID-19 samples from acute and convalescent phases originated in the United States, Italy and Spain. Sources were T cells, B-cell-depleted T cells, or PBMCs; the material itself was cDNA or gDNA.

Original handling: Estimates of nucleated cell counts were drawn from the amplification of reference gene primers. The table came from immunoSEQ multiplex PCR; TCRdb's copy has only in-frame clones and leaves some out. V and J calls plus clone size are reproduced from that table; the DNA served to infer D and trimming. Here the sample spans about 72,000 clones, roughly nine tenths being singletons. The clonotype originates from a human donor in a cohort sampled during active COVID-19. The material sequenced was peripheral blood.

Written as DNA, the CDR3 is TGTGCCAGCAGCAAGACCGGGACACAGAACACCGGGGAGCTGTTTTTT. It translates to CASSKTGTQNTGELFF. The chain is built from TRBV7-9 and TRBJ2-2; TRBD1 might be the D (6 bases). CDR3 length: 16 residues. Trimming shortened V by 5 bases and J by 1 base, and 14 bases separated the two germline ends. Per the germline V gene, CDR1 is SEHNR and CDR2 is FQNEAQ (reference sequence).